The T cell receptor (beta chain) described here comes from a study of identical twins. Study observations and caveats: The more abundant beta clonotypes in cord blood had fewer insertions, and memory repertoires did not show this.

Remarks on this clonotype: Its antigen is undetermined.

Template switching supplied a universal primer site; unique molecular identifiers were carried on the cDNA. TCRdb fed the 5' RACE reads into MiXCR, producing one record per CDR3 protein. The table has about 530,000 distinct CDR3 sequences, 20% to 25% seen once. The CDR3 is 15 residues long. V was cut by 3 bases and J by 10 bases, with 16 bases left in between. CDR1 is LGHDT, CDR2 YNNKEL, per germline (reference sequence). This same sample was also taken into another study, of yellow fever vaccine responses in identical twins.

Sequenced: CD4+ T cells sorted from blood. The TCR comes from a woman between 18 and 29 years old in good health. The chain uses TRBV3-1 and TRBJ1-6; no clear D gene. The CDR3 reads CASSHPGLPESPLHF. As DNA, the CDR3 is TGTGCCAGCAGCCACCCAGGACTTCCTGAATCACCCCTCCACTTT.